This T cell receptor (beta chain) was found in a study of cytomegalovirus exposure and HLA in healthy donors. Amplification used 60 Vbeta primers and 13 Jbeta primers. Sequencing was performed with immunoSEQ multiplex PCR; in TCRdb, only in-frame clones are kept and a portion is missing. The table includes roughly 150,000 clones, roughly 80% detected once. With respect to this clone: Its antigen is as yet unknown.

Germline assignment: CDR1 SQVTM and CDR2 ANQGSEA. The ends lost 6 bases at V and 4 bases at J; junction bases unmatched: 10. The CDR3 is made up of 16 amino acids. Study results and caveats: Presence/absence analyses treated sequencing depth as roughly uniform across donors. In vitro, three CMV-associated chains proved specific for CMV antigens.

The rearrangement uses TRBV29-1 and TRBJ2-5; 14 positions agree with TRBD2. The sequence was obtained from a man aged 25 to 40 in good health and CMV-seronegative. The sample taken for sequencing was PBMCs. CDR3 nucleotides: TGCAGCGTCCCGACTAGCGGGAGGGAATGGGCAGAGACCCAGTACTTC. It translates to CSVPTSGREWAETQYF.